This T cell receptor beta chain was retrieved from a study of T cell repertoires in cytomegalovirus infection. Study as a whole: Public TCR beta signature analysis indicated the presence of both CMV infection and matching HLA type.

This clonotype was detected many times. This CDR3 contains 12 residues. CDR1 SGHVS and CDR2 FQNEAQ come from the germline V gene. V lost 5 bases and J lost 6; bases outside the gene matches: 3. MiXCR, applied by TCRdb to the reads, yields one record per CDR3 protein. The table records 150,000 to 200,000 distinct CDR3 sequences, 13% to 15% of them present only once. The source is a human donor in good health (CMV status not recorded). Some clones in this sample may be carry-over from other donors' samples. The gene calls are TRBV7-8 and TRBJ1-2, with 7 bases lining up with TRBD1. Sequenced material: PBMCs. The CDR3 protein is CASSPQGDGYTF. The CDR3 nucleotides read TGTGCCAGCAGCCCTCAGGGGGATGGCTACACCTTC.